The clone carrying this TCR beta chain was counted ten times or more. Its specificity is unknown. This record comes from a study of T-cell reconstitution after alpha-beta-depleted transplantation in children. Findings and caveats of the study: From newly produced T cells came most of the T-cell counts and diversity one year after transplant. Several hundred rapidly expanded clones from non-depleted graft cells reportedly supplied alpha-beta T cells about two months post-transplant. Day-60 TCRbeta diversity that was high in some patients was derived from surviving recipient T cells and thymic progenitors.

Preparing the TCRbeta library involved the use of unique molecular identifiers. Each CDR3 protein gets one entry after TCRdb re-called the PCR reads with MiXCR. Of around 270,000 distinct CDR3 sequences listed, about a tenth are singletons. Germline V lookup: CDR1 DFQATT, CDR2 SNEGSKA (reference sequence). J lost 3 bases, V lost 7 bases, and 9 bases had no gene match. The CDR3 is 13 amino acids. The source material was PBMCs, sampled before TCRalphabeta/CD19-depleted stem cell transplant. The receptor was derived from a boy in the first two years of life with acute myeloid leukemia, due to receive a stem cell transplant. The chain has TRBV20-1 and TRBJ2-7; 7 bases agree with TRBD2. Here the CDR3 DNA reads TGCAGTGGCCGGGACTACCTTAGCTACGAGCAGTACTTC. It yields the protein CSGRDYLSYEQYF.